This T cell receptor beta chain was captured by sequencing in a study of blood T cell repertoires in COVID-19. Overall study: Samples came from the United States, Italy and Spain, spanning acute and convalescent COVID-19. Sources were T cells, B-cell-depleted T cells, or PBMCs; the material itself was cDNA or gDNA.

Authors' data handling: Estimates of nucleated cell counts were drawn from the amplification of reference gene primers. Libraries were prepared by immunoSEQ multiplex PCR; TCRdb keeps only in-frame clonotypes and omits some of them. The V and J calls and clone size are taken from that table; D and trimming were inferred from the DNA. This table has tens of thousands of clones, 85% appearing once. This sequence originates from a man aged 45 to 65 with active COVID-19. The sequencing sample was made of peripheral blood.

CDR3 sequence (DNA): TGTGCCAGCAGTTTATTGTCGCCGTCAGGCAGGGCCTACGAGCAGTACTTC. It encodes CASSLLSPSGRAYEQYF. The V call is TRBV27, the J call TRBJ2-7; possibly TRBD1 for D (5 bases). The length of the CDR3 is 17 residues. V was pared by 1 base and J by 2 bases, with 18 bases between. From germline, CDR1 is MNHEY and CDR2 SMNVEV (reference sequence).